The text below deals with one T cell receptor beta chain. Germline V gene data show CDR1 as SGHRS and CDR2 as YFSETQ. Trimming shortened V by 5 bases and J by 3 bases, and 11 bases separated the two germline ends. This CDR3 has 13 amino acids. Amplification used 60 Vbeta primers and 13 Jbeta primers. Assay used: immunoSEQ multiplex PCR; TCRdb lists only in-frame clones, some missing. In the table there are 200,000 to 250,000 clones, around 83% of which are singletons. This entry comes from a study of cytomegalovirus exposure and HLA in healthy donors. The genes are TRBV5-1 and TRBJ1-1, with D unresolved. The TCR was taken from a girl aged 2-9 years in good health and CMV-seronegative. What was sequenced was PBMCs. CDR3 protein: CASRAVTDTEAFF. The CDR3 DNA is TGCGCCAGCAGAGCGGTCACGGACACTGAAGCTTTCTTT.